These 32 T cell receptor beta chains were sequenced from one sample in a study of control samples from healthy donors and cancer patients. The protocol was immunoSEQ multiplex PCR, while the TCRdb copy is restricted to in-frame clones and leaves out a portion. The sample has about 160,000 clones, roughly 94% seen once. The sample was blood. The receptors were sampled from a woman aged 40 to 50 in good health.

CDR3 in amino acids: CAWSVRGRYNEQFF. Here the CDR3 DNA reads TGTGCCTGGAGTGTACGGGGCCGGTACAATGAGCAGTTCTTC. The rearrangement uses TRBV30 and TRBJ2-1; D could derive from TRBD1 or TRBD2 (5 bases each). Per the germline V gene, CDR1 is GTSNPN and CDR2 is SVGIG (reference sequence). The length of the CDR3 is 14 residues. Trimming removed 0 bases from V and 4 bases from J, with 10 bases in between.

The CDR3 DNA is TGTGCCAGCAGCCCCCGGCTGGGTGGAAACACCATATATTTT. Translated, it gives CASSPRLGGNTIYF. The chain is built from TRBV7-6 and TRBJ1-3, with D unresolved. Trimming pared 5 bases from V and 3 bases from J, leaving 11 bases between. Germline V CDR1 and CDR2: SGHVS, FNYEAQ. The CDR3 sequence is 14 residues long.

CDR3 sequence (DNA): TGTGCCAGCCTGGGACTATTGGAGACCCAGTACTTC. Protein product: CASLGLLETQYF. The genes are TRBV21-1 and TRBJ2-5; the table's D call TRBD2 went unverified against the DNA. TRBV21-1 is an annotated pseudogene. The CDR3 has 12 amino acids.

The chain couples TRBV5-1 to TRBJ1-2; 11 nucleotides line up with TRBD1. Germline V gives CDR1 SGHRS, CDR2 YFSETQ. This CDR3 spans 16 amino acids. With V trimmed by 0 bases and J by 1 base, 2 bases remained unmatched. The CDR3 region is CASSLAGTGGNYGYTF. The CDR3 coding sequence is TGCGCCAGCAGCTTGGCCGGGACAGGGGGTAACTATGGCTACACCTTC.

CDR3 loop: CASSYNSGGAAGELFF. The CDR3 DNA follows: TGTGCCAGCAGCTATAATAGCGGGGGGGCGGCCGGGGAGCTGTTTTTT. V gene TRBV7-2 combines with J gene TRBJ2-2; TRBD2 matches 11 bases. This CDR3 is built from 16 residues. With V trimmed by 4 bases and J by 6 bases, 7 bases remained unmatched. Germline V gives CDR1 SGHTA, CDR2 FQGNSA. The full variable domain, with the rest looked up from reference TRBV7-2 and TRBJ2-2, is GAGVSQSPSNKVTEKGKDVELRCDPISGHTALYWYRQSLGQGLEFLIYFQGNSAPDKSGLPSDRFSAERTGGSVSTLTIQRTQQEDSAVYLCASSYNSGGAAGELFFGEGSRLTVL.

CDR3 region: CASSYSRSGMETQYF. As DNA, the CDR3 is TGTGCCAGCAGTTACTCGAGGTCAGGGATGGAGACCCAGTACTTC. The rearrangement joins TRBV6-2 or TRBV6-3 to TRBJ2-5, with a weak D call TRBD1 (5 bases). The CDR3 totals 15 residues. Trimming removed 0 bases from V and 5 bases from J, with 13 bases in between. Per the germline V gene, CDR1 is MNHEY and CDR2 is SVGEGT.

This clone was counted once. The rearrangement uses TRBV29-1 and TRBJ1-2; D call uncertain. With 2 bases removed from V and 2 bases from J, the gap between germline ends came to 12 bases. Germline assignment: CDR1 SQVTM and CDR2 ANQGSEA. The CDR3 has 14 residues. The CDR3 coding sequence is TGCAGCGTTGAACAGTGGGTCCTCAACTATGGCTACACCTTC. Translating gives CSVEQWVLNYGYTF. The entire variable domain, with the rest obtained from reference TRBV29-1 and TRBJ1-2, is as follows: SAVISQKPSRDICQRGTSLTIQCQVDSQVTMMFWYRQQPGQSLTLIATANQGSEATYESGFVIDKFPISRPNLTFSTLTVSNMSPEDSSIYLCSVEQWVLNYGYTFGSGTRLTVV.

CDR3 bases: TGTGCCAGCAGTGAAGTTCCAGGGCGGGAGACCCAGTACTTC. Residues: CASSEVPGRETQYF. The rearrangement links TRBV25-1 to TRBJ2-5, with D maybe TRBD1 (5 bases). Germline V lookup: CDR1 MGHDK, CDR2 SYGVNS. V was cut by 2 bases and J by 5 bases, with 12 bases left in between. There are 14 residues in the CDR3.

V and J are TRBV4-1 and TRBJ2-1; 12 positions match TRBD2. Per germline, CDR1 MGHRA and CDR2 YSYEKL. The J segment lost 9 bases and the V segment lost 5 bases, leaving 14 bases of the junction unmatched. This CDR3 is built from 17 residues. DNA of the CDR3: TGCGCCAGCAGCATCTGGACTAGCGGGGACCAGGCGGTTGAGCAGTTCTTC. Translated, it gives CASSIWTSGDQAVEQFF.

The J gene is TRBJ1-1, the V gene TRBV2, with a tentative D call TRBD1 (6 bases). The V and J ends lost 6 bases and 4 bases respectively, with 12 bases between them. CDR1 is SNHLY and CDR2 is FYNNEI in the germline V gene. The CDR3 covers 13 residues. CDR3 DNA: TGTGCCAGCAGCAGCTCAGGGGTCACTGAAGCTTTCTTT. Translating gives CASSSSGVTEAFF.

This rearrangement joins TRBV12-5 to TRBJ2-4, with TRBD2 matching 7 bases. Germline V gene data show CDR1 as LGHNT and CDR2 as FRNRAP. With V trimmed by 6 bases and J by 8 bases, 7 bases remained unmatched. This CDR3 contains 13 residues. The CDR3 sequence is CASGRAGKHIQYF. The CDR3 DNA reads as TGTGCTAGTGGCCGAGCGGGAAAGCACATTCAGTACTTC.

This clone was found once. This chain links TRBV6-5 with TRBJ2-1; 9 bases are shared with TRBD2. After removal of 2 bases from V and 9 bases from J, the junction contained 8 bases not matched to a gene. The length of the CDR3 is 15 residues. Per germline, CDR1 MNHEY and CDR2 SVGAGI. CDR3 sequence: CASSYGAGGHGEQFF. The CDR3 nucleotides are TGTGCCAGCAGTTACGGGGCGGGGGGGCACGGTGAGCAGTTCTTC.

The CDR3 protein is CASSMWGAQDQPQHF. CDR3 coding DNA: TGTGCCAGTAGTATGTGGGGGGCGCAGGATCAGCCCCAGCATTTT. The chain employs TRBV19 and TRBJ1-5; D is possibly TRBD1 (6 bases). Trimming removed 3 bases at V and 5 bases at J, with 14 bases between. The CDR3 consists of 15 residues. Germline-derived CDR1 and CDR2 are LNHDA and SQIVND (reference sequence).

The V and J genes are TRBV14 and TRBJ1-2, with D unresolved. Germline V gene data show CDR1 as SGHDN and CDR2 as FVKESK. The CDR3 is 14 amino acids. V gave up 0 bases and J gave up 5 bases, with 10 bases separating them. CDR3 region: CASSQDRLTYGYTF. DNA of the CDR3: TGTGCCAGCAGCCAAGACCGCTTGACGTATGGCTACACCTTC. Drawing the rest from reference TRBV14 and TRBJ1-2, the complete variable domain is EAGVTQFPSHSVIEKGQTVTLRCDPISGHDNLYWYRRVMGKEIKFLLHFVKESKQDESGMPNNRFLAERTGGTYSTLKVQPAELEDSGVYFCASSQDRLTYGYTFGSGTRLTVV.

This chain connects TRBV27 to TRBJ1-6, with D unclear. The V end lost 0 bases, the J end lost 10 bases, and 13 bases lay between the germline ends. CDR1 and CDR2 from the germline V gene are MNHEY and SMNVEV (reference sequence). CDR3 length equals 15 residues. CDR3 DNA: TGTGCCAGCAGTTTATCGTGGGGAACTCGATCACCCCTCCACTTT. Translation: CASSLSWGTRSPLHF.

The chain has TRBV7-9 and TRBJ1-2, with D unclear. This CDR3 contains 14 residues. V shed 5 bases and J shed 5 bases, with 15 bases lying between them. Germline lookup yields CDR1 SEHNR and CDR2 FQNEAQ (reference sequence). CDR3 nucleotide sequence: TGTGCCAGCAGCGGACCGCTAATGGGGTATGGCTACACCTTC. Its protein is CASSGPLMGYGYTF. Drawing the rest from reference TRBV7-9 and TRBJ1-2, the complete variable domain is DTGVSQNPRHKITKRGQNVTFRCDPISEHNRLYWYRQTLGQGPEFLTYFQNEAQLEKSRLLSDRFSAERPKGSFSTLEIQRTEQGDSAMYLCASSGPLMGYGYTFGSGTRLTVV.

The chain has TRBV4-3 and TRBJ1-2; 8 positions agree with TRBD1. Trimming removed 0 bases from V and 8 bases from J; junction bases left unmatched: 11. From germline, CDR1 is LGHNA and CDR2 YSLEER. This CDR3 comprises 16 residues. The CDR3 nucleotides read TGCGCCAGCAGCCAAGATCGGATTGTAGACAGGGGCGGCTACACCTTC. Translating it yields CASSQDRIVDRGGYTF.

This clone has more than one count but fewer than ten. For the CDR3, the DNA is TGTGCCAGCAGCGTAGTTGGGGAATATAATTCACCCCTCCACTTT. It yields the protein CASSVVGEYNSPLHF. V and J are TRBV9 and TRBJ1-6; no firm D call. Germline CDR1 SGDLS, CDR2 YYNGEE. The CDR3 consists of 15 residues. The V gene lost 0 bases and the J gene lost 4 bases, with 8 bases spanning the gap.

Regarding this clone: This specimen includes other DNA sequences encoding the same CDR3. The chain has TRBV7-2 and TRBJ1-5; unclear D gene. CDR3 length equals 12 residues. Germline V gives CDR1 SGHTA, CDR2 FQGNSA. Trimming cost V 6 bases and J 4 bases, with 7 bases left between them. The CDR3 region is CASSLSNQPQHF. In DNA form, the CDR3 reads TGTGCCAGCAGTCTTTCTAATCAGCCCCAGCATTTT.

This clone was picked up one time. V gene TRBV12-5 combines with J gene TRBJ1-2; D uncertain. The CDR3 runs 20 residues. Between the trimmed V and J ends, which lost 0 bases and 4 bases, there was a span of 27 bases. CDR1 is LGHNT, CDR2 FRNRAP, per germline. CDR3 loop: CASGLVLQDGTPNLGYGYTF. The CDR3 bases are TGTGCTAGTGGTTTGGTACTCCAGGACGGTACCCCCAATCTAGGCTATGGCTACACCTTC.

The rearrangement links TRBV14 to TRBJ1-2; no definite D call. V lost 0 bases and J 8 bases, leaving 7 bases between the germline ends. Germline CDR1 and CDR2: SGHDN and FVKESK. The CDR3 is made up of 12 amino acids. The CDR3 coding sequence is TGTGCCAGCAGCCAAGAGGCGTTAGGCTACACCTTC. Amino acid sequence: CASSQEALGYTF.

The chain couples TRBV6-2 or TRBV6-3 to TRBJ2-1; no firm D call. Trimming stripped 4 bases from V and 0 bases from J, with 13 bases between. This CDR3 is built from 16 residues. Germline V gives CDR1 MNHEY, CDR2 SVGEGT. The CDR3 DNA follows: TGTGCCAGCAGTTCGTGGACGGATAGCTCCTACAATGAGCAGTTCTTC. It codes for CASSSWTDSSYNEQFF.

This chain connects TRBV5-5 to TRBJ2-4; D gene unclear. There are 14 residues in the CDR3. The germline V gene encodes CDR1 SGHKS and CDR2 YYEKEE (reference sequence). The V gene lost 4 bases and the J gene lost 7 bases, with 15 bases spanning the gap. The CDR3 DNA reads TGTGCCAGCAGCCCTCCGGGTATAGTGAACATTCAGTACTTC. Translating gives CASSPPGIVNIQYF.

The chain recombines TRBV20-1 with TRBJ1-5; D is undetermined. V lost 3 bases, J lost 0 bases, and 9 bases lay in between. The CDR3 is made up of 14 amino acids. CDR1 is DFQATT and CDR2 is SNEGSKA in the germline V gene (reference sequence). CDR3 DNA sequence: TGCAGTGCTAGTTTTGAGGGTAGCAATCAGCCCCAGCATTTT. This sequence encodes CSASFEGSNQPQHF.

The chain uses TRBV20-1 and TRBJ1-2; 7 positions agree with TRBD1. The J segment lost 8 bases and the V segment lost 1 base, leaving 1 base of the junction unmatched. Germline V CDR1 and CDR2: DFQATT, SNEGSKA (reference sequence). CDR3 length: 11 amino acids. CDR3 nucleotide sequence: TGCAGTGCTAGAGGACAGGGAGGCTACACCTTC. This encodes CSARGQGGYTF.

V usage is TRBV7-2 and J usage is TRBJ1-1; possibly TRBD1 for D (5 bases). This CDR3 contains 15 residues. The V gene lost 7 bases and the J gene lost 0 bases, with 15 bases spanning the gap. Germline CDR1 SGHTA, CDR2 FQGNSA. The CDR3 bases are TGTGCCAGCACCTCGGGACGGATCCTGAACACTGAAGCTTTCTTT. Translated: CASTSGRILNTEAFF.

The chain has TRBV7-2 and TRBJ1-2, with D possibly being TRBD1 (5 bases). The length of the CDR3 is 15 residues. V was shortened by 3 bases and J by 13 bases, with 24 bases between the two germline ends. CDR1 is SGHTA and CDR2 is FQGNSA in the germline V gene. The DNA of the CDR3 is TGTGCCAGCAGCTTCGAAGGCGGACACGCGACGGCATGCACCTTC. It yields the protein CASSFEGGHATACTF.

Only one count was recorded for this clone. The chain joins TRBV5-1 to TRBJ1-4; possible D gene TRBD1, 5 bases. From germline, CDR1 is SGHRS and CDR2 YFSETQ. CDR3 size: 16 residues. With 2 bases removed from V and 4 bases from J, the gap between germline ends came to 15 bases. CDR3 sequence reads: CASSFLGAGYNEKLFF. The CDR3 nucleotides are TGCGCCAGCAGCTTTTTAGGGGCAGGATATAATGAAAAACTGTTTTTT.

V usage is TRBV2 and J usage is TRBJ1-1; perhaps TRBD1 as D (5 bases). The CDR3 is made up of 14 amino acids. Trimming took 8 bases from V and 5 from J, leaving 18 bases between them. Germline CDR1 SNHLY, CDR2 FYNNEI. The CDR3 is CASLRQLEGTEAFF. CDR3 in DNA: TGTGCCAGCTTACGACAGTTAGAAGGGACTGAAGCTTTCTTT.

For this clone: A read error may produce the germline difference seen at one junction end. This chain uses TRBV7-7 with TRBJ2-5, with 7 nucleotides matching TRBD1. From germline, CDR1 is SSHAT and CDR2 FNYEAQ (reference sequence). CDR3 size: 13 residues. The CDR3 protein is CASSRDREETQYF. DNA for the CDR3: TGTGCTAGCAGCCGAGACAGGGAAGAGACCCAGTACTTC.

On this clone: The same CDR3 arises from other DNA sequences in this sample as well. The rearrangement links TRBV4-2 to TRBJ2-5; 11 nucleotides match TRBD2. The CDR3 sequence is 15 residues long. CDR1 is LGHNA and CDR2 is YNFKEQ in the germline V gene. Trimming at V came to 3 bases and at J to 3 bases, leaving 3 bases not matched to a gene. CDR3 amino acids: CASSQGGLAEETQYF. CDR3 in DNA: TGTGCCAGCAGCCAGGGGGGACTAGCGGAAGAGACCCAGTACTTC.

This chain links TRBV18 with TRBJ2-7; D is unclear. V dropped 6 bases and J dropped 5 bases, with 8 bases sitting between them. From germline, CDR1 is KGHSH and CDR2 LQKENI. The length of the CDR3 is 11 residues. The CDR3 reads CASSRQDEQYF. The CDR3 bases are TGTGCCAGCTCTCGTCAGGACGAGCAGTACTTC.